Listed below are T cell receptor beta chains from one sample, sequenced in a study of post-analysis software for immune sequencing data. Each CDR3 protein gets one entry after TCRdb re-called the PCR reads with MiXCR. The sample consists of around 700,000 distinct CDR3 sequences, over 45% of them appearing once. Sequenced material: blood. Receptor source: a girl under 10 years old with multiple sclerosis. Each CDR3 is given with its conserved first and last residue. The D gene is left open where the match is weak. A row's size may be missing; if present it is once, few, many or a size class.

cdr3_nt cdr3_aa d_call v_call clone_size j_call
TGTGCCAGCAGCTTAGCGGGCAATGAGCAGTTCTTC CASSLAGNEQFF TRBD2 TRBV5-1 many TRBJ2-1
TGCAGCCATCTCGCTAGCGACCAAGAGACCCAGTACTTC CSHLASDQETQYF - TRBV29-1 few TRBJ2-5
TGCGCCAGCAGCTCCGGCCTTCGGCAGAAGTATACCCCTGAAGCTTTCTTT CASSSGLRQKYTPEAFF - TRBV5-1 - TRBJ1-1
TGTGCCAGCAGCCTGGGTAGCGAGGAAAAGTACTTC CASSLGSEEKYF - TRBV7-9 - TRBJ2-7
TGTGCCAGCAAACAGGACCTAAGCGGGGAGCAGTTCTTC CASKQDLSGEQFF - TRBV9 - TRBJ2-1
TGCAGCGTTGTGGGGGGACAGGGGGCATACAATGAGCAGTTCTTC CSVVGGQGAYNEQFF TRBD1 TRBV29-1 few TRBJ2-1
TGTGCCAGCAGTTACTCCCCCAGCGGGAGTTCCAATGAGCAGTTCTTC CASSYSPSGSSNEQFF TRBD2 TRBV6-6 - TRBJ2-1
TGTGCCTGGCAGGGGTCGGCTAACTATGACTACACCTTC CAWQGSANYDYTF - TRBV30 - TRBJ1-2
TGCAGCGCTAAAGTGGGGAATGAGCAGTTCTTC CSAKVGNEQFF - TRBV29-1 - TRBJ2-1
TGTGCCAGCAGCTCGCCTCTTAGGACAGGAAATAGTAGTCAGCCCCAGCATTTT CASSSPLRTGNSSQPQHF TRBD1 TRBV7-2 - TRBJ1-5
TGTGCCATCAGTGAGTCGAAATCACGTTCGAGCTCCTACAATGAGCAGTTCTTC CAISESKSRSSSYNEQFF - TRBV10-3 few TRBJ2-1
TGTGCCAGCAGCTCAGGGAGAACAGGGAATGGCTACACCTTC CASSSGRTGNGYTF - TRBV7-2 - TRBJ1-2
TGTGCCAGCAGCGGAGACAGGTTGCCATATCAGCCCCAGCATTTT CASSGDRLPYQPQHF - TRBV5-6 - TRBJ1-5
TGTGCCAGCAGTAGGGACAGGCCTACCTACAATGAGCAGTTCTTC CASSRDRPTYNEQFF TRBD1 TRBV6-1 once TRBJ2-1
TGCGCCAGCAGCTGGACAGGGGGCTACGAGCAGTACTTC CASSWTGGYEQYF TRBD1 TRBV5-1 - TRBJ2-7